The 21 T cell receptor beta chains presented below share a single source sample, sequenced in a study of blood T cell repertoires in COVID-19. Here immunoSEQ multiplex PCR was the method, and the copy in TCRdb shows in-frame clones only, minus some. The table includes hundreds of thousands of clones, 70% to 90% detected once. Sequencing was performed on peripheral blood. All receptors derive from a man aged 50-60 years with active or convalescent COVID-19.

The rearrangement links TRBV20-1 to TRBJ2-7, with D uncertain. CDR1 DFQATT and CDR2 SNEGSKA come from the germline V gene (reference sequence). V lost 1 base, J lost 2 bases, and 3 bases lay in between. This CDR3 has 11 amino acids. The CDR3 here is CSARAAYEQYF. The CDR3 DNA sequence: TGCAGTGCTAGAGCGGCCTACGAGCAGTACTTC.

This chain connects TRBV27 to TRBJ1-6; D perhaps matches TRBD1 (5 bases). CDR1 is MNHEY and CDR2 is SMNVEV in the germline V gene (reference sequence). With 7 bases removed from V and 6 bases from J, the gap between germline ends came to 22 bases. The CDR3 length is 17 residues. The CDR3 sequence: CASNQAGGVLSNSPLHF. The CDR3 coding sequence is TGTGCCAGCAACCAAGCGGGGGGTGTCCTCAGTAATTCACCCCTCCACTTT.

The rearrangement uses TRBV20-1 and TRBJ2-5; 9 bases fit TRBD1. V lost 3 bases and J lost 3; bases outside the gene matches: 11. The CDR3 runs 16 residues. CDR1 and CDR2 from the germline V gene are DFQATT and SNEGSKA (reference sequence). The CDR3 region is CSASLLGQGREETQYF. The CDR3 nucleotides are TGCAGTGCTAGTTTGCTAGGACAGGGGAGGGAAGAGACCCAGTACTTC.

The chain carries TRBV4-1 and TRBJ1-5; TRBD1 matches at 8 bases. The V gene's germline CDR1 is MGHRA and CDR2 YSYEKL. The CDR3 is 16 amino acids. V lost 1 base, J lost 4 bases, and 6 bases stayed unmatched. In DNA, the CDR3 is TGCGCCAGCAGCCAAGTAAGGACAGGGATTAATCAGCCCCAGCATTTT. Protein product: CASSQVRTGINQPQHF.

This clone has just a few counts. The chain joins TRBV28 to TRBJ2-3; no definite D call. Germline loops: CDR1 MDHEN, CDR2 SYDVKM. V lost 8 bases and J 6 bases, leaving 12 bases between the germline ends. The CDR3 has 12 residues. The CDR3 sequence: CASHSLVDTQYF. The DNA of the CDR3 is TGTGCCAGCCATAGTCTTGTGGATACGCAGTATTTT. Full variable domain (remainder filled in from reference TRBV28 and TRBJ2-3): DVKVTQSSRYLVKRTGEKVFLECVQDMDHENMFWYRQDPGLGLRLIYFSYDVKMKEKGDIPEGYSVSREKKERFSLILESASTNQTSMYLCASHSLVDTQYFGPGTRLTVL.

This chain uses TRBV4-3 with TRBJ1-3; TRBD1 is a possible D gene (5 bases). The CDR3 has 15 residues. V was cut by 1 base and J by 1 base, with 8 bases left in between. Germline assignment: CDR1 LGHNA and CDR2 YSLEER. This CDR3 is CASSQGGGSGNTIYF. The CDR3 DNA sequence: TGCGCCAGCAGCCAAGGGGGCGGATCTGGAAACACCATATATTTT.

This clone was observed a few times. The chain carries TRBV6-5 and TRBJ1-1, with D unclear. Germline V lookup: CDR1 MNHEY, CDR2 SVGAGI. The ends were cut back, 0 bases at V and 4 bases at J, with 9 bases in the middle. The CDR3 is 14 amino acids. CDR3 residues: CASSYSSASTEAFF. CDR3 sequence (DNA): TGTGCCAGCAGTTACTCGAGTGCATCCACTGAAGCTTTCTTT.

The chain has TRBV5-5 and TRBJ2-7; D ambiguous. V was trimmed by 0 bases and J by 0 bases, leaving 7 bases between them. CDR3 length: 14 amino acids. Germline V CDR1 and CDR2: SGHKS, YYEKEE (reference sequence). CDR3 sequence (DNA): TGTGCCAGCAGCTTGGATCACAGCTCCTACGAGCAGTACTTC. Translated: CASSLDHSSYEQYF.

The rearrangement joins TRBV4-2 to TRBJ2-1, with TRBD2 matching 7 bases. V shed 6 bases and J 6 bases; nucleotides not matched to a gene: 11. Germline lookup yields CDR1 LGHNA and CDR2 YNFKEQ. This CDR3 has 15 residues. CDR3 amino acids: CASRKGGIRGNEQFF. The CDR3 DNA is TGTGCCAGCAGAAAGGGAGGGATTCGGGGCAATGAGCAGTTCTTC.

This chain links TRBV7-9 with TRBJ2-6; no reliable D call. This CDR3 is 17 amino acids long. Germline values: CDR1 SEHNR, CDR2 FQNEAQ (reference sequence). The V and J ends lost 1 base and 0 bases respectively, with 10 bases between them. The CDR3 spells CASSLGGLNSGANVLTF. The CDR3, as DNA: TGTGCCAGCAGCTTAGGAGGATTGAACTCTGGGGCCAACGTCCTGACTTTC.

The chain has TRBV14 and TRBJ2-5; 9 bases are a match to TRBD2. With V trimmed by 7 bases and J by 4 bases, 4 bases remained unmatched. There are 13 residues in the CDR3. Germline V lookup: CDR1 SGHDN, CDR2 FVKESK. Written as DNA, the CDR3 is TGTGCCAGCAACGCGGGGGGGGCAGAGACCCAGTACTTC. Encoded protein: CASNAGGAETQYF.

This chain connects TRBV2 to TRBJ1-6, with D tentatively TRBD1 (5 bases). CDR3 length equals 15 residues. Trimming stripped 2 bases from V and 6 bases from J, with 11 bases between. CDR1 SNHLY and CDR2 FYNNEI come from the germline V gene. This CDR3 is CASSESAGLNSPLHF. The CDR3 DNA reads TGTGCCAGCAGTGAATCGGCAGGGCTTAATTCACCCCTCCACTTT.

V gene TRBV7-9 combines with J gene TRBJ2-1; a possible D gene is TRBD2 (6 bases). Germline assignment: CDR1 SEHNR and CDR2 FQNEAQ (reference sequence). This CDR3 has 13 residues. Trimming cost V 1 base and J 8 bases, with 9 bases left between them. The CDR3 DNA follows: TGTGCCAGCAGCTTAGACGGACTATATGAGCAGTTCTTC. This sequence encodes CASSLDGLYEQFF.

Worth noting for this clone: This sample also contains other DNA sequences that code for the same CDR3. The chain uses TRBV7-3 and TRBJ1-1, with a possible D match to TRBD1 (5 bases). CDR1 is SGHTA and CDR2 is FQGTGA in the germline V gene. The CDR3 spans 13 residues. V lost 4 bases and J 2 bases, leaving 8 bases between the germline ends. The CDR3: CASSSQANTEAFF. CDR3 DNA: TGTGCCAGCAGCTCACAGGCAAACACTGAAGCTTTCTTT.

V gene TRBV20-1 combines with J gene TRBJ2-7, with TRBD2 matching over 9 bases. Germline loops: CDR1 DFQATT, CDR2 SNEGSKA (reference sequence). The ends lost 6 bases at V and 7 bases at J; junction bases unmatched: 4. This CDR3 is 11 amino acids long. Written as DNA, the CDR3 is TGCAGTGCCAGTCTAGCGGGGGAGCAGTACTTC. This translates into CSASLAGEQYF.

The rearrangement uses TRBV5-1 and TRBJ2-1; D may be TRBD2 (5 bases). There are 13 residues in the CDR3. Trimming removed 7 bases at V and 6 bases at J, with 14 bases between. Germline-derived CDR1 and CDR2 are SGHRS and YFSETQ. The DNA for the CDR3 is TGCGCCAGCCGACATGGGAGCGGCAATGAGCAGTTCTTC. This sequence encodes CASRHGSGNEQFF.

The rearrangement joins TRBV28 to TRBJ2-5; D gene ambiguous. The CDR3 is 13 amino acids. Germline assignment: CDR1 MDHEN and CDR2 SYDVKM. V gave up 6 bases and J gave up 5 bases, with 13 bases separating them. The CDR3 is CASRSTWSETQYF. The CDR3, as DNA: TGTGCCAGCAGAAGCACGTGGTCCGAGACCCAGTACTTC. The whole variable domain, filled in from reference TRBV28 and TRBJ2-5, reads DVKVTQSSRYLVKRTGEKVFLECVQDMDHENMFWYRQDPGLGLRLIYFSYDVKMKEKGDIPEGYSVSREKKERFSLILESASTNQTSMYLCASRSTWSETQYFGPGTRLLVL.

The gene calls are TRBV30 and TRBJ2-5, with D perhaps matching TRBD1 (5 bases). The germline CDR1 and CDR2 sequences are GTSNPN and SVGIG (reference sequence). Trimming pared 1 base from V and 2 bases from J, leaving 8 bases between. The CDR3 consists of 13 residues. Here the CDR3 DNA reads TGTGCCTGGAGTGCCCAGGGACAAGAGACCCAGTACTTC. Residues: CAWSAQGQETQYF. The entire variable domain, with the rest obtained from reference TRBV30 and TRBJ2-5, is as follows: SQTIHQWPATLVQPVGSPLSLECTVEGTSNPNLYWYRQAAGRGLQLLFYSVGIGQISSEVPQNLSASRPQDRQFILSSKKLLLSDSGFYLCAWSAQGQETQYFGPGTRLLVL.

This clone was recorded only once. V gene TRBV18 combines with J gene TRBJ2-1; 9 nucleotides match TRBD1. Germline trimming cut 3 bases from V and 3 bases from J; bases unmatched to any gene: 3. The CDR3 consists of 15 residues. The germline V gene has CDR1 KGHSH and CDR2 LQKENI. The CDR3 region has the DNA TGTGCCAGCTCACCCCGGACAGGGGTCTACAATGAGCAGTTCTTC. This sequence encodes CASSPRTGVYNEQFF. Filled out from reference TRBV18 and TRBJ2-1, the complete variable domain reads NAGVMQNPRHLVRRRGQEARLRCSPMKGHSHVYWYRQLPEEGLKFMVYLQKENIIDESGMPKERFSAEFPKEGPSILRIQQVVRGDSAAYFCASSPRTGVYNEQFFGPGTRLTVL.

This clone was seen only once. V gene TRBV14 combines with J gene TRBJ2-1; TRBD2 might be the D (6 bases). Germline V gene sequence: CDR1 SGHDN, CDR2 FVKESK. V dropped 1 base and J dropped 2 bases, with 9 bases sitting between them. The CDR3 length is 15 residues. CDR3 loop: CASSQAGVAYNEQFF. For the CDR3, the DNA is TGTGCCAGCAGCCAAGCGGGAGTAGCCTACAATGAGCAGTTCTTC.

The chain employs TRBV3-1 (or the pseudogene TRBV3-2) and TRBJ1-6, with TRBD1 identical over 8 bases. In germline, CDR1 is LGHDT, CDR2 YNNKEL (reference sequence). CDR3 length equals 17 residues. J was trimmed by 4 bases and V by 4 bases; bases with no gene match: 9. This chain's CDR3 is CASSPEGQGAYNSPLHF. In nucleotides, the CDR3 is TGTGCCAGCAGCCCCGAGGGGCAGGGGGCGTATAATTCACCCCTCCACTTT.